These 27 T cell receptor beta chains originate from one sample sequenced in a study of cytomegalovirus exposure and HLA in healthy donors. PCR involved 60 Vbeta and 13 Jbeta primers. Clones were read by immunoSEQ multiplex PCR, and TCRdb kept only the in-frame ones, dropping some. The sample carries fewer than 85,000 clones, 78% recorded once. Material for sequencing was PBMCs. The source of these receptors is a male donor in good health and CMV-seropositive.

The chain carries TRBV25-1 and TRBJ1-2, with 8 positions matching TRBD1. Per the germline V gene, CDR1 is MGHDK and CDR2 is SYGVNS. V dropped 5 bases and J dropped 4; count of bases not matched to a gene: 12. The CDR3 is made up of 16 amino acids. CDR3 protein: CASSSLTRTGTYGYTF. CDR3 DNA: TGTGCCAGCAGTTCTCTGACCCGGACAGGGACCTATGGCTACACCTTC.

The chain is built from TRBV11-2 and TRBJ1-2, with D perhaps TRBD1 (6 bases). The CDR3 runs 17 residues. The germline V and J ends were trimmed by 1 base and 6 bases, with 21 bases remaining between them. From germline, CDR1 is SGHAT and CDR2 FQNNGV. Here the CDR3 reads CASSLGGRGGARNGYTF. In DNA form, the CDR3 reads TGTGCCAGCAGCTTAGGAGGACGTGGGGGCGCGCGGAATGGCTACACCTTC.

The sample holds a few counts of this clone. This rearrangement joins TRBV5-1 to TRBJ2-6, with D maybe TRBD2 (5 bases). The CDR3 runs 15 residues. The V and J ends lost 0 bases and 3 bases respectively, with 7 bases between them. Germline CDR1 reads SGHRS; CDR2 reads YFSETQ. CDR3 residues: CASSLAGNGANVLTF. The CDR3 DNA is TGCGCCAGCAGCTTGGCGGGGAATGGGGCCAACGTCCTGACTTTC.

CDR3 coding DNA: TGTGCCAGCAGCCTCAGATGGACAGGTGCCAACTCCTACGAGCAGTACTTC. This gives the protein CASSLRWTGANSYEQYF. The chain is built from TRBV7-8 and TRBJ2-7; 7 positions agree with TRBD1. From germline, CDR1 is SGHVS and CDR2 FQNEAQ. Trimming took 5 bases from V and 0 from J; bases not matched to a gene: 13. This CDR3 contains 17 residues. The whole variable domain, filled in from reference TRBV7-8 and TRBJ2-7, reads GAGVSQSPRYKVAKRGQDVALRCDPISGHVSLFWYQQALGQGPEFLTYFQNEAQLDKSGLPSDRFFAERPEGSVSTLKIQRTQQEDSAVYLCASSLRWTGANSYEQYFGPGTRLTVT.

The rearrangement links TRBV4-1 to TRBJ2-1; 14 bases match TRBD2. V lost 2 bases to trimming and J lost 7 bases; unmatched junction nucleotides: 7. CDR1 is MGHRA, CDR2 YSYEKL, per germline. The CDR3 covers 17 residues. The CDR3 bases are TGCGCCAGCAGCCAATTCTCACGACTAGCGGGAGGGAATGAGCAGTTCTTC. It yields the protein CASSQFSRLAGGNEQFF.

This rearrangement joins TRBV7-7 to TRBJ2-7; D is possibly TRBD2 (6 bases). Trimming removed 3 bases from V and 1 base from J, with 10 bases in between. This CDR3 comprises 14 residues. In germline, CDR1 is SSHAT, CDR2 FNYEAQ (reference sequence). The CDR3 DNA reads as TGTGCCAGCAGCTTGGGACTCGATTCCTACGAGCAGTACTTC. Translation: CASSLGLDSYEQYF.

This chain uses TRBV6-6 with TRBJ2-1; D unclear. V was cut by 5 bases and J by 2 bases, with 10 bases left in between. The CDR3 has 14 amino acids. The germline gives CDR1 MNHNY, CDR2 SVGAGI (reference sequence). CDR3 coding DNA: TGTGCCAGCAGTCGGATAGAGGCCTACAATGAGCAGTTCTTC. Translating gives CASSRIEAYNEQFF.

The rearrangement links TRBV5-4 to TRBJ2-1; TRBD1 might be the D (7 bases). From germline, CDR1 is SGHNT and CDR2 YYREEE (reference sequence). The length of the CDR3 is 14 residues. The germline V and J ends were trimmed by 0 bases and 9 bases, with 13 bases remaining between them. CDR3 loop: CASSLGGGGIEQFF. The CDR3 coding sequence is TGTGCCAGCAGCTTGGGAGGGGGCGGGATTGAGCAGTTCTTC. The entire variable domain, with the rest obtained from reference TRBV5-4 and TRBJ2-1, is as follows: ETGVTQSPTHLIKTRGQQVTLRCSSQSGHNTVSWYQQALGQGPQFIFQYYREEENGRGNFPPRFSGLQFPNYSSELNVNALELDDSALYLCASSLGGGGIEQFFGPGTRLTVL.

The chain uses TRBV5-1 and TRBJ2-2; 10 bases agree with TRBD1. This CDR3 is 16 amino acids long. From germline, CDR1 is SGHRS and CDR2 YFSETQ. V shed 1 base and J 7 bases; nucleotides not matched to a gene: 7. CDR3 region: CASSLRQGAIGGELFF. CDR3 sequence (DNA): TGCGCCAGCAGCTTGCGACAGGGGGCTATCGGCGGGGAGCTGTTTTTT.

For the CDR3, the DNA is TGTGCCAGCAGTTTTGGACAGGGTGGGCGCAATGAGCAGTTCTTC. Its protein product is CASSFGQGGRNEQFF. The chain is built from TRBV28 and TRBJ2-1, with 8 bases matching TRBD1. The CDR3 covers 15 residues. With 3 bases clipped from V and 6 bases from J, the junction kept 7 bases outside the gene matches. Germline lookup yields CDR1 MDHEN and CDR2 SYDVKM.

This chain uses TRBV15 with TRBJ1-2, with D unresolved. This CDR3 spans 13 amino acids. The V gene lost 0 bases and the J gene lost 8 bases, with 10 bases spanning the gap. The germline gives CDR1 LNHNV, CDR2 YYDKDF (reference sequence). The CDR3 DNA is TGTGCCACCAGCAGAGAGGGAGGGTGGGGCTACACCTTC. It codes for CATSREGGWGYTF.

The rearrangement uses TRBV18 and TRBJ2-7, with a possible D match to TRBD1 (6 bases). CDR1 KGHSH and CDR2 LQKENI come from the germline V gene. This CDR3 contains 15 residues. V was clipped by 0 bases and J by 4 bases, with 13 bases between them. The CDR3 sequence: CASSPPSQGLYEQYF. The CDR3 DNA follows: TGTGCCAGCTCACCACCCTCCCAGGGGCTTTACGAGCAGTACTTC.

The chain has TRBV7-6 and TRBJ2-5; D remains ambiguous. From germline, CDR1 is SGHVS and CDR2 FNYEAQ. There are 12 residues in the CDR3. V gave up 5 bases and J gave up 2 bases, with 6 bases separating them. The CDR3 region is CASSKQQETQYF. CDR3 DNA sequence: TGTGCCAGCAGCAAGCAACAAGAGACCCAGTACTTC.

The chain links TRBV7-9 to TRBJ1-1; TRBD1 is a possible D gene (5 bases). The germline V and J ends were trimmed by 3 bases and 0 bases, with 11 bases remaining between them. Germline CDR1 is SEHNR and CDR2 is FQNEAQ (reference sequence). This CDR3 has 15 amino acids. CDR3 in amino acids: CASSLGEVVNTEAFF. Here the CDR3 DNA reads TGTGCCAGCAGCTTGGGGGAGGTTGTGAACACTGAAGCTTTCTTT.

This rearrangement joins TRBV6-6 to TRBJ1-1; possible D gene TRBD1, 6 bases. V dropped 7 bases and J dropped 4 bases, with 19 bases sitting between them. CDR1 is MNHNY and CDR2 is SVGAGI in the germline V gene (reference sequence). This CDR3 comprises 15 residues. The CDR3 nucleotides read TGTGCCAGCAACCCACGGGGGGCGCAGGGCACTGAAGCTTTCTTT. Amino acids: CASNPRGAQGTEAFF.

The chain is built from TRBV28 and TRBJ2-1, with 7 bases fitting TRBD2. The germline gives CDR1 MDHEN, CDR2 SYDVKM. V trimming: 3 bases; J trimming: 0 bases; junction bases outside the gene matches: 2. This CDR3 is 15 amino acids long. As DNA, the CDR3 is TGTGCCAGCAGTTTGAGCGGGATCTCCTACAATGAGCAGTTCTTC. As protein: CASSLSGISYNEQFF.

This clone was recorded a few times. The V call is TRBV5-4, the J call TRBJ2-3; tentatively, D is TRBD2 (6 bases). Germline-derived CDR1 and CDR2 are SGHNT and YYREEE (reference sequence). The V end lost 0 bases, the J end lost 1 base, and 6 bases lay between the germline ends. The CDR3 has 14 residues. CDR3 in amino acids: CASSLGGGTDTQYF. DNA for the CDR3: TGTGCCAGCAGCTTGGGGGGGGGCACAGATACGCAGTATTTT.

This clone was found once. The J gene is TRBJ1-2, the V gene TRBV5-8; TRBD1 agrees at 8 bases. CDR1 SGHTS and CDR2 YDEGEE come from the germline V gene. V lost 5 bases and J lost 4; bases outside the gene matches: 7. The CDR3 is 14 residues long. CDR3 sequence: CASSDRGGTYGYTF. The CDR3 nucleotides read TGTGCCAGCAGTGACAGGGGAGGTACCTATGGCTACACCTTC.

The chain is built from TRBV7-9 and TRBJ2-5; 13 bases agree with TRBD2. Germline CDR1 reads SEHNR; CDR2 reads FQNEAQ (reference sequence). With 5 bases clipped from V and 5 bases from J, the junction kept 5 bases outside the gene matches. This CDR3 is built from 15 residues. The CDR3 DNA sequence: TGTGCCAGCAGCCCTACTAGCGGGAGGGGTGAGACCCAGTACTTC. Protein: CASSPTSGRGETQYF.

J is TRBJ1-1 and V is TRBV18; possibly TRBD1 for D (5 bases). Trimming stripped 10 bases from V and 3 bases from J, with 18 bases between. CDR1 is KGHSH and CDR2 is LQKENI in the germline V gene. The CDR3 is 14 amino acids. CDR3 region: CAISTSGGDTEAFF. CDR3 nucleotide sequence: TGTGCCATCAGTACCTCCGGGGGAGACACTGAAGCTTTCTTT.

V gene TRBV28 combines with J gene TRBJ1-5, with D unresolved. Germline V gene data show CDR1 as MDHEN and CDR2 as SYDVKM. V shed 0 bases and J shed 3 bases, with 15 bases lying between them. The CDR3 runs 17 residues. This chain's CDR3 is CASSLWVPGMNNQPQHF. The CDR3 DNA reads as TGTGCCAGCAGTTTATGGGTACCGGGTATGAACAATCAGCCCCAGCATTTT.

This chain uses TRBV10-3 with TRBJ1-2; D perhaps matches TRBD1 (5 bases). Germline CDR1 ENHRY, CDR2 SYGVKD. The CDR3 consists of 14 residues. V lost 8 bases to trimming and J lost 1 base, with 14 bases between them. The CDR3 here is CAIWAGRNNYGYTF. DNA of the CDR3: TGTGCCATCTGGGCAGGGAGGAATAACTATGGCTACACCTTC.

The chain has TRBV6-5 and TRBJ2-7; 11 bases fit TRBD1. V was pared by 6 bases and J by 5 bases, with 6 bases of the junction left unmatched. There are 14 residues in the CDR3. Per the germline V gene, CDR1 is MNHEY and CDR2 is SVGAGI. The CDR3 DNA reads TGTGCCAGCAGCCGGGACAGGGGGTTCGACGAGCAGTACTTC. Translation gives CASSRDRGFDEQYF.

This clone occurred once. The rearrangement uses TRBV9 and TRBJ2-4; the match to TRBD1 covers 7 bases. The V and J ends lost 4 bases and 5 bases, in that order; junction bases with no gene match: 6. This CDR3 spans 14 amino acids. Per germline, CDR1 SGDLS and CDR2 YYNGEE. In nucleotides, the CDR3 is TGTGCCAGCAGCCCCCGGACAGGAGAAAACATTCAGTACTTC. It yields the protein CASSPRTGENIQYF.

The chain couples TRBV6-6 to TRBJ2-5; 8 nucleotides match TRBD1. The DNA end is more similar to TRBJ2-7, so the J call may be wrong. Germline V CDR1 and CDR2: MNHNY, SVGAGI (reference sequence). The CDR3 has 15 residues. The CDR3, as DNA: TGTGCCAGCAGTTACTCGACAGGGGCGACCTACGAGCAGTACTTC. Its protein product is CASSYSTGATYEQYF.

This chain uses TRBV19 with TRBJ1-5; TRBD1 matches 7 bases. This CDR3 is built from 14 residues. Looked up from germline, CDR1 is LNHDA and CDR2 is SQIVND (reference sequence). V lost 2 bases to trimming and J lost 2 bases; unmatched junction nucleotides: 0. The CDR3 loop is CASSITGGNQPQHF. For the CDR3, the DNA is TGTGCCAGTAGTATAACAGGGGGCAATCAGCCCCAGCATTTT.

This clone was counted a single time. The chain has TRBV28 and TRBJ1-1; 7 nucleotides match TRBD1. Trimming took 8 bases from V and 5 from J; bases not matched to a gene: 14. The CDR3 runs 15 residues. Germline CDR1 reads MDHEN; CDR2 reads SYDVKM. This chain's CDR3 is CASRDSIPPRTEAFF. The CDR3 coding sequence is TGTGCCAGCCGGGACAGTATCCCACCGAGGACTGAAGCTTTCTTT.